One and the same sample provided the 30 T cell receptor beta chains below, sequenced in a study of response to subunit inactivated influenza vaccine. TCRdb reprocessed the RT-PCR reads with MiXCR, giving one entry per CDR3 protein. The sample shows around 470,000 distinct CDR3 sequences, roughly 7.9% of them seen only once. Sequencing used PBMCs from blood, obtained around 25 months after vaccination. The receptors come from a man between 45 and 75 years old who received an inactivated influenza vaccine.

V gene TRBV5-1 combines with J gene TRBJ2-2; the D call may be TRBD1 or TRBD2 (5 bases each). V gave up 5 bases and J gave up 5 bases, with 13 bases separating them. The germline V gene has CDR1 SGHRS and CDR2 YFSETQ. The CDR3 runs to 14 residues. CDR3 residues: CASSFKGETGELFF. CDR3 nucleotide sequence: TGCGCCAGCAGTTTTAAAGGGGAGACCGGGGAGCTGTTTTTT.

J is TRBJ2-7 and V is TRBV27, with 10 bases matching TRBD2. From germline, CDR1 is MNHEY and CDR2 SMNVEV (reference sequence). J was trimmed by 3 bases and V by 5 bases; bases with no gene match: 4. CDR3 length: 14 residues. The CDR3 DNA follows: TGTGCCAGCAGTCGACTAGCGGGCTTCTACGAGCAGTACTTC. Its translation is CASSRLAGFYEQYF.

This clonotype has only a few counts. The chain carries TRBV2 and TRBJ1-5; tentative D call: TRBD1 (5 bases). The CDR3 runs 15 residues. V was shortened by 1 base and J by 9 bases, with 16 bases between the two germline ends. CDR1 SNHLY and CDR2 FYNNEI come from the germline V gene. The CDR3 DNA reads TGTGCCAGCAGTGAAGAGGTGGTGGGGCAGCGGCCCCAGCATTTT. Translated: CASSEEVVGQRPQHF.

This clonotype was seen only a few times. The chain links TRBV12-3 or TRBV12-4 to TRBJ2-3; the D gene is possibly TRBD2 (6 bases). Between the trimmed V and J ends, which lost 6 bases and 0 bases, there was a span of 10 bases. The CDR3 runs to 14 residues. The CDR3 region is CASRLAISTDTQYF. The CDR3 coding sequence is TGTGCCAGCAGGCTAGCGATTAGCACAGATACGCAGTATTTT.

This clonotype has just a few counts. The V gene is TRBV6-5, the J gene TRBJ1-1; D is unclear. This CDR3 is 17 amino acids long. Germline V gives CDR1 MNHEY, CDR2 SVGAGI. With 0 bases removed from V and 0 bases from J, the gap between germline ends came to 14 bases. The CDR3 spells CASSYSGLTGMNTEAFF. In nucleotides, the CDR3 is TGTGCCAGCAGTTACTCTGGCCTCACGGGGATGAACACTGAAGCTTTCTTT.

Concerning this clonotype: This likely comes from a read error, as the CDR3 has no conserved phenylalanine or tryptophan at its end. The rearrangement uses TRBV29-1 and TRBJ2-1, with D perhaps TRBD2 (6 bases). This CDR3 comprises 13 residues. Per germline, CDR1 SQVTM and CDR2 ANQGSEA. Trimming removed 7 bases at V and 5 bases at J, with 15 bases between. DNA for the CDR3: TGCAGCGCTCGGGAGATAGTAAACAATGAGCAGTTCTCC. This codes for CSAREIVNNEQFS.

This rearrangement joins TRBV3-1 to TRBJ2-5; D unresolved. Germline V gives CDR1 LGHDT, CDR2 YNNKEL (reference sequence). The CDR3 sequence is 15 residues long. V was shortened by 0 bases and J by 3 bases, with 11 bases between the two germline ends. CDR3 DNA: TGTGCCAGCAGCCAAGATTTTCGGCTAGAAGAGACCCAGTACTTC. Its translation: CASSQDFRLEETQYF.

Ten or more counts support this clonotype. This chain connects TRBV29-1 to TRBJ2-7; no firm D call. The CDR3 spans 15 residues. Germline-derived CDR1 and CDR2 are SQVTM and ANQGSEA. The ends were cut back, 2 bases at V and 0 bases at J, with 14 bases in the middle. The CDR3 nucleotides are TGCAGCGTTGAATATAGACACCTGAGCTCCTACGAGCAGTACTTC. Translating it yields CSVEYRHLSSYEQYF.

Note on this clonotype: A junction boundary mismatches the germline segment, possibly from a read error. The V call is TRBV24-1, the J call TRBJ2-1; D is perhaps TRBD1 (7 bases). This CDR3 has 15 residues. Germline V gives CDR1 KGHDR, CDR2 SFDVKD. CDR3 sequence reads: CATSEAGQLYKEQFF. The CDR3 DNA reads as TGTGCCACCAGTGAGGCGGGACAGCTATACAAGGAGCAGTTCTTC.

This chain links TRBV7-9 with TRBJ2-2; 7 bases are a match to TRBD1. The germline V gene encodes CDR1 SEHNR and CDR2 FQNEAQ (reference sequence). The CDR3 length is 16 residues. V lost 1 base to trimming and J lost 0 bases; unmatched junction nucleotides: 2. The CDR3 DNA is TGTGCCAGCAGCTTAGGGGACAGCTCGAACACCGGGGAGCTGTTTTTT. Its protein product is CASSLGDSSNTGELFF.

This chain uses TRBV10-3 with TRBJ2-3; 10 bases match TRBD2. This CDR3 contains 16 residues. Per germline, CDR1 ENHRY and CDR2 SYGVKD. The V segment lost 0 bases and the J segment 2 bases; nucleotides outside the gene matches: 2. In DNA, the CDR3 is TGTGCCATCAGTGAGTCTAGCGGGAGGATCACAGATACGCAGTATTTT. Protein product: CAISESSGRITDTQYF.

This clonotype was picked up a small number of times. This chain links TRBV4-2 with TRBJ1-1, with a possible D match to TRBD1 (5 bases). V was pared by 4 bases and J by 4 bases, with 13 bases between. This CDR3 has 14 residues. Germline CDR1 reads LGHNA; CDR2 reads YNFKEQ. The CDR3 DNA is TGTGCCAGCAGCCTTAACCAGGGTCCCACTGAAGCTTTCTTT. This codes for CASSLNQGPTEAFF.

The rearrangement links TRBV20-1 to TRBJ2-5; 7 nucleotides agree with TRBD1. Germline loops: CDR1 DFQATT, CDR2 SNEGSKA (reference sequence). There are 15 residues in the CDR3. Unmatched junction bases numbered 8, after V lost 2 bases and J lost 2 bases. The CDR3 loop reads CSARPGQKRQETQYF. CDR3 nucleotide sequence: TGCAGTGCTAGACCGGGACAGAAAAGACAAGAGACCCAGTACTTC.

The V call is TRBV7-2, the J call TRBJ2-2; D possibly corresponds to TRBD2 (5 bases). There are 17 residues in the CDR3. The V gene's germline CDR1 is SGHTA and CDR2 FQGNSA. The V and J ends lost 3 bases and 6 bases respectively, with 20 bases between them. CDR3 nucleotides: TGTGCCAGCAGCTTTATTTATTCCGAGACTATCTCCGGGGAGCTGTTTTTT. Translating it yields CASSFIYSETISGELFF.

This chain joins TRBV11-2 and TRBJ2-1, with TRBD2 matching 11 bases. This CDR3 contains 14 residues. Germline values: CDR1 SGHAT, CDR2 FQNNGV. J was trimmed by 6 bases and V by 5 bases; bases with no gene match: 3. CDR3 sequence: CASSSSGGANEQFF. DNA of the CDR3: TGTGCCAGCAGCAGTAGCGGGGGGGCCAATGAGCAGTTCTTC.

In this sample, this clonotype turned up many times. The chain couples TRBV20-1 to TRBJ2-7; a weak D match, TRBD1 (6 bases). V lost 0 bases and J 9 bases, leaving 21 bases between the germline ends. Looked up from germline, CDR1 is DFQATT and CDR2 is SNEGSKA (reference sequence). This CDR3 is 15 amino acids long. The CDR3 DNA reads TGCAGTGCTAGAGATCGTGCGGACAGCCTACGAGGGCAGTACTTC. Protein: CSARDRADSLRGQYF.

The chain uses TRBV18 and TRBJ2-7, with 9 bases fitting TRBD1. V was clipped by 3 bases and J by 7 bases; unmatched bases: 10. The CDR3 consists of 15 residues. Germline CDR1 reads KGHSH; CDR2 reads LQKENI. The CDR3 DNA follows: TGTGCCAGCTCACCCCCGGGACAGGGTACCCGGGAGCAGTACTTC. Translating it yields CASSPPGQGTREQYF.

Only one count was recorded for this clonotype. The final CDR3 position lacks the conserved phenylalanine or tryptophan, pointing to a likely read error. The chain uses TRBV25-1 and TRBJ2-7, with D unresolved. The CDR3 is 11 residues long. V was shortened by 4 bases and J by 3 bases, with 4 bases between the two germline ends. Germline values: CDR1 MGHDK, CDR2 SYGVNS. CDR3 DNA sequence: TGTGCCAGCAGTGCTAGCTACGAGCAGTACTCC. Its protein product is CASSASYEQYS.

This clonotype appeared a few times. The chain carries TRBV25-1 and TRBJ2-3; TRBD1 is a possible D gene (6 bases). The CDR3 runs to 13 residues. V was clipped by 2 bases and J by 6 bases, with 9 bases between them. Looked up from germline, CDR1 is MGHDK and CDR2 is SYGVNS. The CDR3 region is CASSEGGLDTQYF. CDR3 bases: TGTGCCAGCAGTGAAGGGGGCTTGGATACGCAGTATTTT.

This clonotype showed up just a few times. V is TRBV18 and J is TRBJ2-1, with D perhaps matching TRBD2 (7 bases). V lost 2 bases, J lost 2 bases, and 13 bases lay in between. Germline CDR1 and CDR2: KGHSH and LQKENI. This CDR3 contains 16 residues. CDR3 sequence reads: CASSPVSGGAYNEQFF. The CDR3 bases are TGTGCCAGCTCACCAGTGTCGGGGGGCGCCTACAATGAGCAGTTCTTC.

The chain carries TRBV12-3 or TRBV12-4 and TRBJ2-1, with TRBD1 matching over 7 bases. The trim removed 5 bases at V and 6 bases at J, leaving 10 bases unmatched. CDR3 size: 15 residues. The CDR3 sequence: CASSGKDRDRNEQFF. The DNA for the CDR3 is TGTGCCAGCAGTGGGAAAGACAGGGACCGCAATGAGCAGTTCTTC.

This clonotype was recorded at least ten times. The rearrangement joins TRBV27 to TRBJ1-4; 12 bases agree with TRBD1. The V gene's germline CDR1 is MNHEY and CDR2 SMNVEV (reference sequence). The CDR3 sequence is 22 residues long. V was clipped by 1 base and J by 0 bases; unmatched bases: 15. CDR3 DNA sequence: TGTGCCAGCAGTTTATACGGGACAGGGGGCTTTGGACGTTACGCAACTAATGAAAAACTGTTTTTT. Encoded protein: CASSLYGTGGFGRYATNEKLFF.

The rearrangement joins TRBV28 to TRBJ1-6; no definite D call. CDR3 length equals 13 residues. Trimming left V 6 bases short and J 7 bases short, with 10 bases between. CDR1 MDHEN and CDR2 SYDVKM come from the germline V gene. The CDR3 is CASSPPGNSPLHF. The CDR3 DNA sequence: TGTGCCAGCAGCCCCCCTGGCAATTCACCCCTCCACTTT.

This clonotype appeared a few times. The chain employs TRBV9 and TRBJ2-7, with D possibly being TRBD2 (6 bases). The CDR3 has 13 amino acids. V lost 3 bases, J lost 3 bases, and 10 bases lay in between. Germline CDR1 reads SGDLS; CDR2 reads YYNGEE. The CDR3 region is CASSGGEVYEQYF. The CDR3 nucleotides are TGTGCCAGCAGCGGAGGGGAGGTCTACGAGCAGTACTTC.

The chain uses TRBV11-2 and TRBJ2-1; D call uncertain. Germline V lookup: CDR1 SGHAT, CDR2 FQNNGV. The V and J ends lost 1 base and 4 bases respectively, with 8 bases between them. CDR3 size: 14 residues. CDR3 loop: CASSLGSAYNEQFF. CDR3 coding DNA: TGTGCCAGCAGCTTAGGTTCCGCTTACAATGAGCAGTTCTTC.

This clonotype came up a few times. The V call is TRBV14, the J call TRBJ2-2; D not resolved. V was shortened by 0 bases and J by 4 bases, with 12 bases between the two germline ends. Germline V lookup: CDR1 SGHDN, CDR2 FVKESK. The CDR3 has 16 residues. CDR3 in amino acids: CASSQDRRLSTGELFF. The DNA of the CDR3 is TGTGCCAGCAGCCAAGATCGTAGATTGTCCACCGGGGAGCTGTTTTTT.

This clonotype was counted between two and nine times. The rearrangement links TRBV12-3 or TRBV12-4 to TRBJ2-7; D perhaps matches TRBD1 (6 bases). CDR3 size: 13 residues. V shed 8 bases and J shed 0 bases, with 11 bases lying between them. The CDR3 region is CASGTPFSYEQYF. Written as DNA, the CDR3 is TGTGCCAGCGGGACACCCTTCTCCTACGAGCAGTACTTC.

V gene TRBV18 combines with J gene TRBJ2-1, with 9 positions matching TRBD1. The CDR3 has 15 amino acids. Germline-derived CDR1 and CDR2 are KGHSH and LQKENI. The junction had 9 bases not matched to a gene; V was cut back by 4 bases and J by 8 bases. CDR3 in DNA: TGTGCCAGCTCACGGGAACAGGGGGCAGCGTATGAGCAGTTCTTC. It codes for CASSREQGAAYEQFF.

This clonotype was detected only a few times. The chain joins TRBV6-5 to TRBJ2-3; TRBD2 agrees at 8 bases. The CDR3 totals 15 residues. V lost 6 bases, J lost 1 base, and 6 bases stayed unmatched. The germline CDR1 and CDR2 sequences are MNHEY and SVGAGI. Here the CDR3 reads CASSYTGGGTDTQYF. In nucleotides, the CDR3 is TGTGCCAGCAGCTACACGGGGGGGGGCACAGATACGCAGTATTTT.

This clonotype was observed a few times. The chain links TRBV7-8 to TRBJ2-3, with 9 nucleotides matching TRBD2. This CDR3 region has 15 residues. V trimming: 5 bases; J trimming: 2 bases; junction bases outside the gene matches: 5. The germline V gene encodes CDR1 SGHVS and CDR2 FQNEAQ. The DNA for the CDR3 is TGTGCCAGCAGCGACTCTAGCGGGATCACAGATACGCAGTATTTT. This gives the protein CASSDSSGITDTQYF.